The 27 T cell receptor beta chains presented below share a single source sample, sequenced in a study of T cell repertoires in cytomegalovirus infection. These receptors have no known antigen. From the reads, TCRdb called clonotypes with MiXCR, one entry per CDR3 protein. The table has 750,000 to 900,000 distinct CDR3 sequences, around 29% seen once. Here the sequenced sample was cultured CD8+ T cells from PBMCs, taken from culture after CMV antigen stimulation. Every receptor here comes from a human donor in good health (CMV status not recorded). Some clones in this sample may be carry-over from other donors' samples.

The rearrangement uses TRBV19 and TRBJ2-5, with 7 bases matching TRBD2. This CDR3 has 15 residues. V lost 5 bases, J lost 3 bases, and 9 bases stayed unmatched. Germline CDR1 reads LNHDA; CDR2 reads SQIVND (reference sequence). CDR3 in amino acids: CASSGSSSGEETQYF. The CDR3 DNA reads as TGTGCCAGTAGTGGGTCCTCTAGCGGAGAAGAGACCCAGTACTTC.

The table lists this clonotype with many counts. The V call is TRBV7-8, the J call TRBJ2-5; TRBD2 might be the D (7 bases). CDR1 SGHVS and CDR2 FQNEAQ come from the germline V gene. V lost 7 bases, J lost 5 bases, and 14 bases lay in between. This CDR3 has 13 residues. CDR3 in DNA: TGTGCCAGCAACCGCGGGGGCGGGGAGACCCAGTACTTC. It specifies CASNRGGGETQYF.

The chain recombines TRBV27 with TRBJ1-2, with unresolved D. Per the germline V gene, CDR1 is MNHEY and CDR2 is SMNVEV (reference sequence). V lost 2 bases, J lost 6 bases, and 13 bases lay in between. CDR3 length: 14 residues. In nucleotides, the CDR3 is TGTGCCAGCAGTTTACGGCAGACCTCTGATGGCTACACCTTC. Amino acids: CASSLRQTSDGYTF.

The rearrangement uses TRBV2 and TRBJ2-2; TRBD2 matches 9 bases. V shed 3 bases and J 0 bases; nucleotides not matched to a gene: 2. Germline values: CDR1 SNHLY, CDR2 FYNNEI. This CDR3 has 16 amino acids. The CDR3 sequence: CASSDVAGANTGELFF. The CDR3 region has the DNA TGTGCCAGCAGTGATGTAGCGGGAGCGAACACCGGGGAGCTGTTTTTT. Using reference TRBV2 and TRBJ2-2 for the parts outside the CDR3, the full variable domain is EPEVTQTPSHQVTQMGQEVILRCVPISNHLYFYWYRQILGQKVEFLVSFYNNEISEKSEIFDDQFSVERPDGSNFTLKIRSTKLEDSAMYFCASSDVAGANTGELFFGEGSRLTVL.

The chain employs TRBV4-2 and TRBJ1-2, with 7 bases fitting TRBD1. With 2 bases clipped from V and 2 bases from J, the junction kept 11 bases outside the gene matches. In germline, CDR1 is LGHNA, CDR2 YNFKEQ. The CDR3 runs 17 residues. Here the CDR3 reads CASSQLYRDRENYGYTF. CDR3 nucleotides: TGTGCCAGCAGCCAACTATACCGGGACAGAGAAAACTATGGCTACACCTTC.

At least ten counts were recorded for this clonotype. The chain links TRBV7-6 to TRBJ2-1; perhaps D is TRBD1 or TRBD2 (5 bases each). The germline gives CDR1 SGHVS, CDR2 FNYEAQ. The CDR3 is made up of 14 amino acids. The V end was cut by 1 base, the J end by 8 bases, with 12 bases between. The CDR3, as DNA: TGTGCCAGCAGCTTAGAGGTTAGAGGGGATGAGCAGTTCTTC. Protein sequence: CASSLEVRGDEQFF. Full variable domain (rest looked up from reference TRBV7-6 and TRBJ2-1): GAGVSQSPRYKVTKRGQDVALRCDPISGHVSLYWYRQALGQGPEFLTYFNYEAQQDKSGLPNDRFSAERPEGSISTLTIQRTEQRDSAMYRCASSLEVRGDEQFFGPGTRLTVL.

The chain uses TRBV5-1 and TRBJ1-1; D gene unclear. This CDR3 is 16 amino acids long. The germline V gene encodes CDR1 SGHRS and CDR2 YFSETQ. V lost 2 bases and J lost 4, with 18 bases in between. The CDR3 DNA reads as TGCGCCAGCAGCTTCGTAGGTGGGTATACGGGCACTGAAGCTTTCTTT. It encodes CASSFVGGYTGTEAFF.

The chain joins TRBV20-1 to TRBJ1-5; D is unclear. V dropped 3 bases and J dropped 6 bases, with 12 bases sitting between them. Per the germline V gene, CDR1 is DFQATT and CDR2 is SNEGSKA (reference sequence). The CDR3 runs 13 residues. The CDR3 loop is CSASVPMGQPQHF. The CDR3 DNA reads as TGCAGTGCTAGCGTCCCAATGGGTCAGCCCCAGCATTTT.

The chain joins TRBV4-2 to TRBJ1-2; D gene uncertain. The CDR3 is 13 residues long. Germline V gives CDR1 LGHNA, CDR2 YNFKEQ. Trimming shortened V by 2 bases and J by 8 bases, and 12 bases separated the two germline ends. The CDR3, as DNA: TGTGCCAGCAGCCAAACAAGGACCGAAGGCTACACCTTC. It translates to CASSQTRTEGYTF.

The chain carries TRBV20-1 and TRBJ2-1, with 7 bases aligning to TRBD1. The length of the CDR3 is 16 residues. CDR1 and CDR2 (germline): DFQATT, SNEGSKA (reference sequence). The J segment lost 2 bases and the V segment lost 5 bases, leaving 12 bases of the junction unmatched. In nucleotides, the CDR3 is TGCAGTGCTTCTCGACCGGGGCAGGGGGCCTACAATGAGCAGTTCTTC. Its protein product is CSASRPGQGAYNEQFF.

The chain couples TRBV14 to TRBJ1-5; D might be TRBD1 (5 bases). V lost 4 bases to trimming and J lost 2 bases, with 12 bases between them. The CDR3 loop spans 15 amino acids. Looked up from germline, CDR1 is SGHDN and CDR2 is FVKESK. The CDR3 region is CASSPSGGGNQPQHF. CDR3 DNA: TGTGCCAGCAGCCCAAGCGGGGGAGGCAATCAGCCCCAGCATTTT.

This clonotype was seen ten or more times. The genes are TRBV6-6 and TRBJ1-1; a possible D gene is TRBD1 (5 bases). V was trimmed by 0 bases and J by 3 bases, leaving 8 bases between them. The CDR3 extends over 14 amino acids. Per the germline V gene, CDR1 is MNHNY and CDR2 is SVGAGI (reference sequence). The CDR3 nucleotides are TGTGCCAGCAGTTACTCAGCAGGGTACACTGAAGCTTTCTTT. It codes for CASSYSAGYTEAFF.

This chain links TRBV6-1 with TRBJ2-2; D might be TRBD2 (6 bases). This CDR3 spans 16 amino acids. Germline-derived CDR1 and CDR2 are MNHNS and SASEGT. V lost 7 bases and J lost 7, with 22 bases in between. The CDR3: CASTGARQGGGGELFF. The CDR3 region has the DNA TGTGCCAGCACCGGGGCTAGGCAGGGAGGAGGCGGGGAGCTGTTTTTT.

The chain combines TRBV7-9 with TRBJ1-1; 9 positions match TRBD1. Germline CDR1 SEHNR, CDR2 FQNEAQ (reference sequence). After removal of 5 bases from V and 5 bases from J, the junction contained 9 bases not matched to a gene. The CDR3 is 15 residues long. The chain's CDR3 is CASSPQDRGKTEAFF. CDR3 bases: TGTGCCAGCAGCCCCCAGGACAGGGGAAAAACTGAAGCTTTCTTT.

This clonotype was seen at least ten times. The chain has TRBV7-8 and TRBJ2-1; maybe TRBD1 (6 bases). The CDR3 consists of 13 residues. The V end was cut by 5 bases, the J end by 8 bases, with 13 bases between. Germline V gene data show CDR1 as SGHVS and CDR2 as FQNEAQ. The CDR3 DNA reads as TGTGCCAGCAGCGCCGCCTACAGGGATGAGCAGTTCTTC. The encoded protein is CASSAAYRDEQFF.

This clonotype has at least ten counts. CDR3 in amino acids: CASSLVEGPGELFF. CDR3 bases: TGTGCCAGCAGCTTAGTTGAAGGGCCCGGGGAGCTGTTTTTT. The V gene is TRBV7-8, the J gene TRBJ2-2; D is unclear. CDR1 and CDR2 from the germline V gene are SGHVS and FQNEAQ. V lost 1 base and J 6 bases, leaving 9 bases between the germline ends. The CDR3 contains 14 residues.

This clonotype has a handful of counts. The chain recombines TRBV7-8 with TRBJ1-4; D not certain. Looked up from germline, CDR1 is SGHVS and CDR2 is FQNEAQ. Trimming shortened V by 3 bases and J by 1 base, and 6 bases separated the two germline ends. The CDR3 sequence is 14 residues long. The CDR3 region is CASSFGRTNEKLFF. CDR3 bases: TGTGCCAGCAGCTTTGGTCGAACTAATGAAAAACTGTTTTTT.

This chain joins TRBV27 and TRBJ1-2; D not certain. The V end lost 0 bases, the J end lost 3 bases, and 11 bases lay between the germline ends. The germline gives CDR1 MNHEY, CDR2 SMNVEV (reference sequence). This CDR3 is 15 amino acids long. CDR3 protein: CASSLSLSQHYGYTF. In nucleotides, the CDR3 is TGTGCCAGCAGTTTATCCCTGAGTCAGCACTATGGCTACACCTTC.

This clonotype was detected only a few times. The chain carries TRBV7-6 and TRBJ2-3; maybe TRBD2 (7 bases). Deletions cut 7 bases from V and 4 bases from J, with 18 bases between. CDR1 is SGHVS, CDR2 FNYEAQ, per germline. CDR3 length: 15 residues. CDR3 amino acids: CASNKGGGEADTQYF. Written as DNA, the CDR3 is TGTGCCAGCAACAAAGGGGGGGGGGAAGCAGATACGCAGTATTTT.

This clonotype was picked up many times. The chain carries TRBV7-2 and TRBJ2-2, with D tentatively TRBD1 (6 bases). This CDR3 spans 15 amino acids. Germline lookup yields CDR1 SGHTA and CDR2 FQGNSA. Trimming left V 3 bases short and J 0 bases short, with 8 bases between. The CDR3 sequence is CASSLGTTNTGELFF. The CDR3 DNA reads TGTGCCAGCAGCTTGGGGACAACGAACACCGGGGAGCTGTTTTTT.

The chain links TRBV7-6 to TRBJ1-2, with D unclear. CDR3 size: 14 residues. V was trimmed by 4 bases and J by 7 bases, leaving 16 bases between them. The germline gives CDR1 SGHVS, CDR2 FNYEAQ. The CDR3 DNA reads TGTGCCAGCAGCTCAGACCGTCTAACGGGTGGCTACACCTTC. Its translation: CASSSDRLTGGYTF.

The table lists this clonotype with many counts. The chain employs TRBV7-9 and TRBJ1-2; weak D call: TRBD1 (6 bases). V was cut by 11 bases and J by 1 base, with 20 bases left in between. Per germline, CDR1 SEHNR and CDR2 FQNEAQ (reference sequence). The CDR3 spans 15 residues. This CDR3 is CAEGDGDGINYGYTF. The CDR3 DNA follows: TGTGCCGAGGGGGACGGCGACGGTATTAACTATGGCTACACCTTC.

This clonotype occurred a few times. This chain connects TRBV15 to TRBJ1-6; TRBD1 agrees at 8 bases. Germline assignment: CDR1 LNHNV and CDR2 YYDKDF (reference sequence). CDR3 size: 16 residues. V gave up 2 bases and J gave up 7 bases; unmatched junction bases: 7. CDR3 loop: CATSRPDRGRNSPLHF. For the CDR3, the DNA is TGTGCCACCAGCAGACCAGACAGGGGAAGAAATTCACCCCTCCACTTT.

The chain uses TRBV5-7 and TRBJ2-7; unclear D gene. TRBV5-7 is an ORF, with its function uncertain. The V and J ends lost 4 bases and 5 bases respectively, with 16 bases between them. CDR3 length: 14 amino acids. In nucleotides, the CDR3 is TGTGCCAGCAGCCCACGACTGAGGCTGAACGAGCAGTACTTC. It translates to CASSPRLRLNEQYF.

This clonotype was detected only a few times. The CDR3 nucleotides read TGTGCCAGCAGTGTACCGGGACTAGCGGGGGGAAATGAGCAGTTCTTC. It specifies CASSVPGLAGGNEQFF. The chain uses TRBV6-6 and TRBJ2-1; TRBD2 matches 15 bases. Germline CDR1 is MNHNY and CDR2 is SVGAGI (reference sequence). Germline trimming cut 5 bases from V and 7 bases from J; bases unmatched to any gene: 6. The CDR3 contains 16 residues.

The sample holds a few counts of this clonotype. The CDR3 DNA reads TGTGCCAGCAGCCCCCCCCGGCGGGGGGGCCTAGATACGCAGTATTTT. This encodes CASSPPRRGGLDTQYF. V is TRBV7-9 and J is TRBJ2-3; 9 bases fit TRBD2. CDR3 length: 16 residues. Germline CDR1 reads SEHNR; CDR2 reads FQNEAQ (reference sequence). Losses at the gene ends were 5 bases for V and 5 bases for J; bases not matched to a gene: 11.

The chain recombines TRBV7-9 with TRBJ2-5; TRBD2 matches at 13 bases. Losses at the gene ends were 4 bases for V and 0 bases for J; bases not matched to a gene: 17. This CDR3 is 21 amino acids long. Germline CDR1 SEHNR, CDR2 FQNEAQ (reference sequence). CDR3 sequence (DNA): TGTGCCAGCAGCTCACCCTCCGGACTAGCGGGGGCCCAAGGCAACCAAGAGACCCAGTACTTC. Translating it yields CASSSPSGLAGAQGNQETQYF.